These 15 T cell receptor beta chains share one sample of origin, sequenced in a study of cytomegalovirus exposure and HLA in healthy donors. Amplification used 60 Vbeta primers and 13 Jbeta primers. The data were produced by immunoSEQ multiplex PCR, yet TCRdb's version contains in-frame clones alone and is incomplete. This table has approximately 240,000 clones, around 88% appearing once. Specimen: PBMCs. The receptors derive from a woman aged 18-30 years in good health and CMV-seronegative.

The sample holds a few counts of this clone. The genes are TRBV9 and TRBJ1-6, with 9 bases aligning to TRBD1. The junction had 6 bases not matched to a gene; V was cut back by 4 bases and J by 7 bases. Germline loops: CDR1 SGDLS, CDR2 YYNGEE. The CDR3 covers 15 residues. This CDR3 is CASSPGQGKNSPLHF. The CDR3 DNA reads as TGTGCCAGCAGCCCAGGACAGGGGAAGAATTCACCCCTCCACTTT.

This chain uses TRBV4-3 with TRBJ1-2; tentative D call: TRBD1 (5 bases). The germline V gene encodes CDR1 LGHNA and CDR2 YSLEER. The CDR3 is 15 amino acids. V lost 2 bases, J lost 5 bases, and 15 bases lay in between. The DNA of the CDR3 is TGCGCCAGCAGCCAACGTCAGGGAACTGGTTATGGCTACACCTTC. This sequence encodes CASSQRQGTGYGYTF.

The chain couples TRBV5-4 to TRBJ2-3; 12 nucleotides line up with TRBD2. This CDR3 is 15 amino acids long. Germline V gene data show CDR1 as SGHNT and CDR2 as YYREEE (reference sequence). Trimming removed 4 bases from V and 6 bases from J; junction bases left unmatched: 6. The CDR3 region has the DNA TGTGCCAGCAGCCTGAGACTAGCGGGAGTGGATACGCAGTATTTT. Translation: CASSLRLAGVDTQYF.

The rearrangement links TRBV5-5 to TRBJ2-5; TRBD1 aligns across 8 bases. The CDR3 runs 15 residues. Unmatched junction bases numbered 10, after V lost 4 bases and J lost 5 bases. The germline V gene encodes CDR1 SGHKS and CDR2 YYEKEE (reference sequence). The CDR3 sequence: CASSPLTGAGETQYF. The CDR3 DNA is TGTGCCAGCAGCCCCCTGACAGGGGCCGGGGAGACCCAGTACTTC. Looking up the rest from reference TRBV5-5 and TRBJ2-5 gives the full variable domain: DAGVTQSPTHLIKTRGQQVTLRCSPISGHKSVSWYQQVLGQGPQFIFQYYEKEERGRGNFPDRFSARQFPNYSSELNVNALLLGDSALYLCASSPLTGAGETQYFGPGTRLLVL.

The chain couples TRBV30 to TRBJ2-7; a weak D match, TRBD2 (7 bases). Per germline, CDR1 GTSNPN and CDR2 SVGIG (reference sequence). The CDR3 sequence is 14 residues long. V shed 0 bases and J shed 2 bases, with 11 bases lying between them. The CDR3 reads CAWSVGGVTYEQYF. The CDR3 DNA sequence: TGTGCCTGGAGTGTAGGGGGGGTTACCTACGAGCAGTACTTC.

This chain's CDR3 is CASSRRTSRAGELFF. The CDR3 DNA reads as TGTGCCAGCTCAAGGAGGACTAGCAGGGCCGGGGAGCTGTTTTTT. This chain uses TRBV18 with TRBJ2-2; 8 bases map to TRBD2. Germline assignment: CDR1 KGHSH and CDR2 LQKENI. There are 15 residues in the CDR3. Unmatched junction bases numbered 8, after V lost 5 bases and J lost 6 bases.

The chain recombines TRBV6-6 with TRBJ2-1; 10 nucleotides match TRBD2. Germline values: CDR1 MNHNY, CDR2 SVGAGI (reference sequence). The CDR3 contains 14 residues. J gave up 2 bases and V 10 bases, and 5 bases lay outside the gene matches. CDR3 protein: CATQRGGAYNEQFF. DNA for the CDR3: TGTGCCACTCAGCGGGGGGGCGCCTACAATGAGCAGTTCTTC.

The chain is built from TRBV7-2 and TRBJ2-3; unclear D gene. The V end was cut by 5 bases, the J end by 3 bases, with 15 bases between. Germline V gene sequence: CDR1 SGHTA, CDR2 FQGNSA. The CDR3 runs to 15 residues. The CDR3 DNA sequence: TGTGCCAGCAGCGTGTCTAGACTCAAGACAGATACGCAGTATTTT. Translated: CASSVSRLKTDTQYF.

V and J are TRBV5-4 and TRBJ2-7, with a weak D call TRBD1 (6 bases). Germline V gene lookup returns CDR1 SGHNT and CDR2 YYREEE (reference sequence). The CDR3 loop spans 14 amino acids. Trimming cost V 7 bases and J 1 base, with 15 bases left between them. The CDR3 sequence: CASGRGSGSYEQYF. As DNA, the CDR3 is TGTGCCAGCGGCAGGGGATCCGGGTCCTACGAGCAGTACTTC.

The chain has TRBV7-2 and TRBJ2-5; 15 bases agree with TRBD2. CDR1 SGHTA and CDR2 FQGNSA come from the germline V gene. The CDR3 extends over 15 amino acids. Losses at the gene ends were 5 bases for V and 4 bases for J; bases not matched to a gene: 2. The CDR3 sequence: CASSRTSGGGETQYF. DNA of the CDR3: TGTGCCAGCAGCCGGACTAGCGGGGGGGGAGAGACCCAGTACTTC.

CDR3 residues: CASSPGLVETQYF. The CDR3 nucleotides are TGTGCCAGCAGCCCCGGACTAGTGGAGACCCAGTACTTC. The rearrangement links TRBV9 to TRBJ2-5, with TRBD2 matching over 7 bases. CDR1 is SGDLS and CDR2 is YYNGEE in the germline V gene. The CDR3 totals 13 residues. J lost 5 bases, V lost 4 bases, and 5 bases had no gene match.

This clone was seen more than once but under ten times. The rearrangement joins TRBV5-1 to TRBJ2-5, with unresolved D. Trimming cost V 6 bases and J 2 bases, with 17 bases left between them. Germline CDR1 and CDR2: SGHRS and YFSETQ. This CDR3 is 15 amino acids long. As DNA, the CDR3 is TGCGCCAGCACCCCTGTAGCCGGAACGCAAGAGACCCAGTACTTC. Amino acid sequence: CASTPVAGTQETQYF.

The genes are TRBV4-3 and TRBJ1-1, with 8 nucleotides matching TRBD1. With V trimmed by 5 bases and J by 2 bases, 4 bases remained unmatched. The CDR3 is 14 residues long. CDR1 and CDR2 (germline): LGHNA, YSLEER. CDR3 coding DNA: TGCGCCAGCAGCTACGGACAGGGTAACACTGAAGCTTTCTTT. Protein sequence: CASSYGQGNTEAFF.

The chain is built from TRBV7-2 and TRBJ2-7, with 7 bases that match TRBD1. V gave up 5 bases and J gave up 6 bases; unmatched junction bases: 7. The CDR3 is made up of 13 amino acids. CDR1 and CDR2 from the germline V gene are SGHTA and FQGNSA. CDR3 sequence reads: CASSAYRDSEQYF. CDR3 nucleotide sequence: TGTGCCAGCAGCGCGTACCGGGACAGCGAGCAGTACTTC.

This rearrangement joins TRBV7-2 to TRBJ2-7; D perhaps matches TRBD2 (6 bases). V lost 3 bases and J 0 bases, leaving 9 bases between the germline ends. CDR1 SGHTA and CDR2 FQGNSA come from the germline V gene. The CDR3 consists of 14 residues. CDR3 region: CASSFSGGSYEQYF. DNA for the CDR3: TGTGCCAGCAGCTTTTCCGGGGGCTCCTACGAGCAGTACTTC.